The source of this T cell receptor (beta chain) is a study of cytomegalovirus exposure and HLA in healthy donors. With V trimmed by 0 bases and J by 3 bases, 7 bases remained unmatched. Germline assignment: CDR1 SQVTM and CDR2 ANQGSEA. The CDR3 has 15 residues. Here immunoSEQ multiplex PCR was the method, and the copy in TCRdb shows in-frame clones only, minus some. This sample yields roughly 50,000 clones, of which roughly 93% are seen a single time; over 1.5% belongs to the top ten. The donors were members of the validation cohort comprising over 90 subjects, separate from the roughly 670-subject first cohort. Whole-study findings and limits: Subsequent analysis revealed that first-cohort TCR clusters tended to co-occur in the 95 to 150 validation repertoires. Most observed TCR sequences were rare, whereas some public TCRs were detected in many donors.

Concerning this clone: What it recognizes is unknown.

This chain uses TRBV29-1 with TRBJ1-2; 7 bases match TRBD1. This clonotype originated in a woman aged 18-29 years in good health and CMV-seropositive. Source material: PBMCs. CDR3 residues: CSVEEVTGDYYGYTF. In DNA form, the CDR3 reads TGCAGCGTTGAAGAGGTCACAGGGGACTACTATGGCTACACCTTC. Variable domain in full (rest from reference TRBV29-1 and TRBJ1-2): SAVISQKPSRDICQRGTSLTIQCQVDSQVTMMFWYRQQPGQSLTLIATANQGSEATYESGFVIDKFPISRPNLTFSTLTVSNMSPEDSSIYLCSVEEVTGDYYGYTFGSGTRLTVV.